Below, 19 T cell receptor beta chains from the same sample are listed, as sequenced in a study of cytotoxic CD8 clonotypes in ibrutinib-treated CLL. Sequencing was performed with immunoSEQ multiplex PCR; in TCRdb, only in-frame clones are kept and a portion is missing. The sample yields around 70,000 clones, about nine tenths seen once. Material: PBMCs, obtained after 12 months of ibrutinib treatment. The receptors come from a human donor with chronic lymphocytic leukemia.

This sequence joins TRBV18 and TRBJ1-1; D is perhaps TRBD1 (5 bases). The V end lost 6 bases, the J end lost 1 base, and 9 bases lay between the germline ends. Germline CDR1 and CDR2: KGHSH and LQKENI. CDR3 size: 13 residues. Here the CDR3 DNA reads TGTGCCAGCTCCCTAGGACAGAACACTGAAGCTTTCTTT. The encoded protein is CASSLGQNTEAFF.

The V gene is TRBV18, the J gene TRBJ2-7, with D possibly being TRBD2 (6 bases). V lost 2 bases and J lost 0, with 8 bases in between. CDR3 length: 14 residues. The germline V gene has CDR1 KGHSH and CDR2 LQKENI. CDR3 sequence (DNA): TGTGCCAGCTCACCATCCGGGAGCTCCTACGAGCAGTACTTC. Protein product: CASSPSGSSYEQYF.

This chain joins TRBV5-6 and TRBJ1-4, with unresolved D. The ends were cut back, 3 bases at V and 6 bases at J, with 15 bases in the middle. The germline V gene has CDR1 SGHDT and CDR2 YYEEEE. The CDR3 is 15 amino acids. This CDR3 is CASSSNWGDYEKLFF. The DNA for the CDR3 is TGTGCCAGCAGCTCCAACTGGGGAGACTATGAAAAACTGTTTTTT.

This rearrangement joins TRBV2 to TRBJ2-7, with 8 bases matching TRBD2. The V segment lost 4 bases and the J segment 11 bases; nucleotides outside the gene matches: 19. Germline values: CDR1 SNHLY, CDR2 FYNNEI. The CDR3 sequence is 16 residues long. CDR3 nucleotide sequence: TGTGCCAGCAGTGGGGACTTAGCGGGACTATCGCTGAAGGAGTACTTC. Translation gives CASSGDLAGLSLKEYF.

The V gene is TRBV7-2, the J gene TRBJ1-5, with D possibly being TRBD1 (6 bases). This CDR3 is 16 amino acids long. The germline gives CDR1 SGHTA, CDR2 FQGNSA. With 3 bases removed from V and 4 bases from J, the gap between germline ends came to 16 bases. The chain's CDR3 is CASSFTGMGLNQPQHF. The DNA of the CDR3 is TGTGCCAGCAGCTTCACAGGGATGGGATTGAATCAGCCCCAGCATTTT.

This rearrangement joins TRBV5-4 to TRBJ2-7, with TRBD2 matching 16 bases. CDR1 SGHNT and CDR2 YYREEE come from the germline V gene (reference sequence). Losses at the gene ends were 4 bases for V and 3 bases for J; bases not matched to a gene: 7. The CDR3 runs to 17 residues. CDR3 region: CASSPGLAGGGVYEQYF. Written as DNA, the CDR3 is TGTGCCAGCAGCCCGGGACTAGCGGGAGGGGGGGTCTACGAGCAGTACTTC.

CDR3 in DNA: TGTGCCAGCAGCTTAGATACCACAGATACGCAGTATTTT. Its translation: CASSLDTTDTQYF. This chain connects TRBV7-9 to TRBJ2-3, with D unresolved. This CDR3 has 13 residues. Germline V gene lookup returns CDR1 SEHNR and CDR2 FQNEAQ (reference sequence). V was clipped by 1 base and J by 2 bases, with 4 bases between them.

This rearrangement joins TRBV28 to TRBJ1-2; D perhaps matches TRBD1 (6 bases). The CDR3 has 15 amino acids. V shed 8 bases and J shed 0 bases, with 16 bases lying between them. CDR1 MDHEN and CDR2 SYDVKM come from the germline V gene. DNA of the CDR3: TGTGCCAGCTTCGGTACAGGGACCTCTAACTATGGCTACACCTTC. Translation: CASFGTGTSNYGYTF.

This chain connects TRBV18 to TRBJ1-1, with D maybe TRBD1 (5 bases). V lost 3 bases and J 3 bases, leaving 8 bases between the germline ends. This CDR3 has 13 amino acids. From germline, CDR1 is KGHSH and CDR2 LQKENI. In nucleotides, the CDR3 is TGTGCCAGCTCACCCAGGGTAGACACTGAAGCTTTCTTT. It yields the protein CASSPRVDTEAFF.

The chain has TRBV19 and TRBJ1-1; TRBD1 might be the D (6 bases). The CDR3 loop spans 16 amino acids. Germline V lookup: CDR1 LNHDA, CDR2 SQIVND (reference sequence). Trimming took off 3 bases at V and 5 bases at J, with 19 bases between the two ends. CDR3 amino acids: CASSIPYLEGQTEAFF. CDR3 nucleotide sequence: TGTGCCAGTAGTATCCCTTATTTGGAGGGACAAACTGAAGCTTTCTTT.

This chain joins TRBV7-3 and TRBJ2-1; D is uncertain. CDR3 length: 18 residues. Germline V gene lookup returns CDR1 SGHTA and CDR2 FQGTGA. V was clipped by 5 bases and J by 1 base, with 21 bases between them. The CDR3 sequence: CASSPQPIGMRSYNEQFF. The CDR3 DNA reads as TGTGCCAGCAGCCCCCAGCCGATAGGTATGCGGTCCTACAATGAGCAGTTCTTC.

CDR3 amino acids: CASSLGGDEQYF. In nucleotides, the CDR3 is TGTGCCAGCAGCTTGGGGGGGGACGAGCAGTACTTC. The genes are TRBV5-6 and TRBJ2-7; D perhaps matches TRBD2 (6 bases). V was trimmed by 0 bases and J by 5 bases, leaving 6 bases between them. CDR1 is SGHDT, CDR2 YYEEEE, per germline. The CDR3 has 12 residues. Based on the CDR3 plus reference TRBV5-6 and TRBJ2-7, the full variable domain is DAGVTQSPTHLIKTRGQQVTLRCSPKSGHDTVSWYQQALGQGPQFIFQYYEEEERQRGNFPDRFSGHQFPNYSSELNVNALLLGDSALYLCASSLGGDEQYFGPGTRLTVT.

The chain couples TRBV4-1 to TRBJ1-2, with D possibly being TRBD1 (5 bases). Germline loops: CDR1 MGHRA, CDR2 YSYEKL. This CDR3 is 17 amino acids long. The V and J ends lost 1 base and 4 bases respectively, with 19 bases between them. The CDR3 region is CASSQVIGQGIGYGYTF. The DNA of the CDR3 is TGCGCCAGCAGCCAAGTTATCGGGCAGGGAATCGGCTATGGCTACACCTTC.

J is TRBJ1-1 and V is TRBV11-2; D remains ambiguous. The V gene's germline CDR1 is SGHAT and CDR2 FQNNGV. The V gene lost 3 bases and the J gene lost 2 bases, with 7 bases spanning the gap. This CDR3 has 13 amino acids. CDR3 amino acids: CASSFGHNTEAFF. The CDR3 nucleotides are TGTGCCAGCAGCTTCGGGCACAACACTGAAGCTTTCTTT.

This clone is deemed medium-sized. This sequence joins TRBV28 and TRBJ1-2; D gene unclear. Per the germline V gene, CDR1 is MDHEN and CDR2 is SYDVKM. CDR3 size: 13 residues. V lost 6 bases and J 8 bases, leaving 16 bases between the germline ends. The CDR3 bases are TGTGCCAGCAGCCCCCGCCGCTCTTGGGGCTACACCTTC. Translated, it gives CASSPRRSWGYTF.

This chain uses TRBV20-1 with TRBJ2-1; D uncertain. The CDR3 consists of 11 residues. Trimming pared 2 bases from V and 9 bases from J, leaving 8 bases between. Looked up from germline, CDR1 is DFQATT and CDR2 is SNEGSKA (reference sequence). The CDR3, as DNA: TGCAGTGCTAGAACGGAGAGTGAGCAGTTCTTC. Amino acid sequence: CSARTESEQFF.

This clone showed up just once. The chain links TRBV27 to TRBJ2-2; 7 bases map to TRBD2. The CDR3 runs 16 residues. The germline V gene encodes CDR1 MNHEY and CDR2 SMNVEV (reference sequence). V shed 5 bases and J 5 bases; nucleotides not matched to a gene: 11. The CDR3 sequence is CASSPWASGLTGELFF. CDR3 bases: TGTGCCAGCAGTCCGTGGGCTAGCGGATTAACCGGGGAGCTGTTTTTT.

The chain combines TRBV6-1 with TRBJ1-4, with 9 bases identical to TRBD1. The J segment lost 5 bases and the V segment lost 5 bases, leaving 6 bases of the junction unmatched. Germline CDR1 reads MNHNS; CDR2 reads SASEGT. The CDR3 is made up of 15 amino acids. In nucleotides, the CDR3 is TGTGCCAGCAGTTCTCAGACAGGGGGAAATGAAAAACTGTTTTTT. Its protein is CASSSQTGGNEKLFF.

The chain employs TRBV5-1 and TRBJ2-3; D tentatively reads TRBD1 or TRBD2 (5 bases each). The CDR3 has 12 amino acids. CDR1 and CDR2 (germline): SGHRS, YFSETQ. The ends were cut back, 0 bases at V and 10 bases at J, with 9 bases in the middle. Written as DNA, the CDR3 is TGCGCCAGCAGCTTGGAAGGGGAGTCGCAGTATTTT. Translation gives CASSLEGESQYF.